This T cell receptor (beta chain) was sequenced during a study of vaccination and CD4 T cells after COVID-19. Study-level results: Convalescent patients' median share of reactive clones seen only post-vaccination was over 65%. Post-vaccination reactive clonotypes (median roughly 41) did not differ significantly from post-infection (fewer than 24).

The Oncomine TCR Beta short-read assay was applied to DNA of cultured CD4+ T cells. MiXCR, run by TCRdb on the PCR reads, gives a single entry per CDR3 protein. The sample has about 7,600 distinct CDR3 sequences, around 66% seen once. The CDR3 loop spans 12 amino acids. V lost 6 bases to trimming and J lost 11 bases; unmatched junction nucleotides: 9. Germline loops: CDR1 SNHLY, CDR2 FYNNEI. Sample treatment: approximately 9-day PBMC culture with coronavirus spike peptide pools or control peptides (ViraFEST assay). ViraFEST sequenced TCRs after peptide-pool expansion of antigen-specific T cells. Fresh IL-2 medium replaced half the culture medium on days 3 and 7. As for this clonotype: Its antigen remains unknown.

This specimen consisted of cultured CD4+ T cells from blood, obtained after SARS-CoV-2 vaccination. The TCR comes from a human donor with COVID-19. This chain joins TRBV2 and TRBJ1-1, with 7 positions matching TRBD1. DNA of the CDR3: TGTGCCAGCAGAACGACAGGGCCACGGGCTTTCTTT. Its translation is CASRTTGPRAFF.